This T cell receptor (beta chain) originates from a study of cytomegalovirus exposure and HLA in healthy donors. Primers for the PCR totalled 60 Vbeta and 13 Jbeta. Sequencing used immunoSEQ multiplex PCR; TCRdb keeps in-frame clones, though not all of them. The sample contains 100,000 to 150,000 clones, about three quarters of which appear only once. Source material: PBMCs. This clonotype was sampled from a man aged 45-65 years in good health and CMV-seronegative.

As DNA, the CDR3 is TGTGTCAGAAGCTCGACAGGGGCTGGAAACACCATATATTTT. It encodes CVRSSTGAGNTIYF. The chain is built from TRBV7-5 and TRBJ1-3; the table's D gene call, TRBD1, was not cross checked with the DNA. TRBV7-5 is a documented pseudogene. The CDR3 has 14 amino acids.